These 24 T cell receptor beta chains originate from one sample sequenced in a study of shared clonotypes between healthy human individuals. Sequenced by immunoSEQ multiplex PCR; TCRdb stores in-frame clones only, minus some. This table holds millions of clones, 85% to 95% found once. Only CD45RO-negative cells positively selected for CCR7 counted as naive CD8 cells, so terminally differentiated effector memory CD45RA+ cells were excluded. The sequenced sample was naive CD8+ T cells from PBMCs. Source of these receptors: a man between 18 and 29 years old in good health. Some clones in this sample may be carry-over from other donors' samples.

Points on this clone: The junction differs from germline at one of its ends, possibly a read error. V usage is TRBV19 and J usage is TRBJ1-2; D not resolved. CDR1 LNHDA and CDR2 SQIVND come from the germline V gene (reference sequence). CDR3 length equals 12 residues. This CDR3 reads CASSLTGGSDTF. DNA for the CDR3: TGTGCCAGTAGTTTAACCGGTGGCAGCGACACTTTT.

The rearrangement uses TRBV27 and TRBJ2-5; 8 positions match TRBD2. The ends lost 5 bases at V and 5 bases at J; junction bases unmatched: 7. Per the germline V gene, CDR1 is MNHEY and CDR2 is SMNVEV (reference sequence). The CDR3 has 14 residues. DNA for the CDR3: TGTGCCAGCAGTCCCCGGGAGGGCCCGGAGACCCAGTACTTC. Translating it yields CASSPREGPETQYF.

The gene calls are TRBV5-1 and TRBJ2-5; a possible D gene is TRBD2 (6 bases). The V gene lost 4 bases and the J gene lost 2 bases, with 15 bases spanning the gap. The CDR3 runs to 15 residues. Germline V gives CDR1 SGHRS, CDR2 YFSETQ. The CDR3 DNA is TGCGCCAGCAGCAGAATGGACTATCCTCAAGAGACCCAGTACTTC. Amino acids: CASSRMDYPQETQYF.

Concerning this clone itself: Additional DNA sequences in this sample encode the identical CDR3. The CDR3 DNA reads as TGTGCCAGCAGTCCGCGACAGGGAGGCGAGCAGTACTTC. Protein sequence: CASSPRQGGEQYF. V and J are TRBV27 and TRBJ2-7; D may be TRBD1 (7 bases). The CDR3 runs to 13 residues. CDR1 is MNHEY and CDR2 is SMNVEV in the germline V gene (reference sequence). Between the trimmed V and J ends, which lost 5 bases and 6 bases, there was a span of 14 bases.

The chain links TRBV27 to TRBJ2-2; D may match TRBD1 or TRBD2 (6 bases each). The CDR3 loop spans 15 amino acids. Trimming left V 7 bases short and J 4 bases short, with 16 bases between. Germline CDR1 and CDR2: MNHEY and SMNVEV (reference sequence). The CDR3 sequence is CASTHTGAGTGELFF. For the CDR3, the DNA is TGTGCCAGCACTCATACGGGGGCGGGCACCGGGGAGCTGTTTTTT.

The rearrangement uses TRBV29-1 and TRBJ1-1; the D gene is possibly TRBD1 (6 bases). The V end was cut by 7 bases, the J end by 6 bases, with 15 bases between. Germline CDR1 is SQVTM and CDR2 is ANQGSEA. The CDR3 spans 12 residues. CDR3 coding DNA: TGCAGCGCGACAGGATCCTGGGCTGAAGCTTTCTTT. This encodes CSATGSWAEAFF.

The chain uses TRBV5-6 and TRBJ2-7; TRBD1 matches at 9 bases. The CDR3 sequence is 13 residues long. CDR1 SGHDT and CDR2 YYEEEE come from the germline V gene. Losses at the gene ends were 4 bases for V and 4 bases for J; bases not matched to a gene: 3. CDR3 amino acids: CASSNDRGYEQYF. The CDR3 coding sequence is TGTGCCAGCAGCAATGACAGGGGGTACGAGCAGTACTTC.

This clone was counted only a few times. This rearrangement joins TRBV7-9 to TRBJ1-3; no clear D gene. The CDR3 loop spans 17 amino acids. Germline V lookup: CDR1 SEHNR, CDR2 FQNEAQ (reference sequence). Between the trimmed V and J ends, which lost 3 bases and 0 bases, there was a span of 15 bases. The CDR3 DNA is TGTGCCAGCAGCTTGATTTCCGACGTCTTCTCTGGAAACACCATATATTTT. Its translation is CASSLISDVFSGNTIYF.

This chain links TRBV9 with TRBJ2-5; D may correspond to TRBD1 or TRBD2 (5 bases each). Trimming left V 0 bases short and J 5 bases short, with 11 bases between. CDR3 size: 14 residues. Germline CDR1 SGDLS, CDR2 YYNGEE. The DNA for the CDR3 is TGTGCCAGCAGCGTAGCTACAGAGGGGGAGACCCAGTACTTC. Protein product: CASSVATEGETQYF.

The rearrangement joins TRBV12-5 to TRBJ2-2, with a weak D call TRBD2 (5 bases). Deletions cut 5 bases from V and 0 bases from J, with 13 bases between. Germline-derived CDR1 and CDR2 are LGHNT and FRNRAP. This CDR3 is 16 amino acids long. CDR3 loop: CASGPDEEANTGELFF. Written as DNA, the CDR3 is TGTGCTAGTGGTCCGGACGAGGAGGCGAACACCGGGGAGCTGTTTTTT.

This sequence joins TRBV5-1 and TRBJ2-7; D remains unclear. Germline lookup yields CDR1 SGHRS and CDR2 YFSETQ. With 3 bases removed from V and 4 bases from J, the gap between germline ends came to 14 bases. The CDR3 length is 14 residues. CDR3 region: CASSSETVWYEQYF. The CDR3 DNA is TGCGCCAGCAGCTCTGAAACCGTATGGTACGAGCAGTACTTC.

This chain uses TRBV7-9 with TRBJ1-4; D ambiguous. The CDR3 length is 14 residues. The V gene's germline CDR1 is SEHNR and CDR2 FQNEAQ (reference sequence). The V and J ends lost 6 bases and 4 bases respectively, with 12 bases between them. The CDR3 here is CASSHTDGNEKLFF. Here the CDR3 DNA reads TGTGCCAGCAGTCACACGGACGGTAATGAAAAACTGTTTTTT.

CDR3 coding DNA: TGTGCCTGGAGCGACACACCAGACCTTAATCAGCCCCAGCATTTT. Its protein is CAWSDTPDLNQPQHF. The rearrangement joins TRBV30 to TRBJ1-5; D call uncertain. Germline V lookup: CDR1 GTSNPN, CDR2 SVGIG (reference sequence). The CDR3 runs to 15 residues. The germline V and J ends were trimmed by 3 bases and 4 bases, with 16 bases remaining between them.

This chain joins TRBV5-1 and TRBJ2-7; D unresolved. The CDR3 runs 12 residues. Between the trimmed V and J ends, which lost 0 bases and 5 bases, there was a span of 6 bases. The germline gives CDR1 SGHRS, CDR2 YFSETQ. CDR3 loop: CASSLVVDEQYF. The CDR3 bases are TGCGCCAGCAGCTTGGTGGTTGACGAGCAGTACTTC.

The J gene is TRBJ1-5, the V gene TRBV6-1, with 7 bases fitting TRBD1. In germline, CDR1 is MNHNS, CDR2 SASEGT. V lost 6 bases and J lost 6; bases outside the gene matches: 5. CDR3 length: 13 residues. The CDR3 protein is CASRTGTAQPQHF. The CDR3 nucleotides are TGTGCCAGCAGGACAGGGACGGCTCAGCCCCAGCATTTT.

The chain is built from TRBV11-2 and TRBJ2-1; tentative D call: TRBD2 (6 bases). Germline V gene sequence: CDR1 SGHAT, CDR2 FQNNGV. This CDR3 spans 14 amino acids. V dropped 3 bases and J dropped 12 bases, with 18 bases sitting between them. For the CDR3, the DNA is TGTGCCAGCAGCTTCCGAGGAGGGGTTTTTGTGCAGTTCTTC. This translates into CASSFRGGVFVQFF.

The chain combines TRBV28 with TRBJ2-7; 8 bases line up with TRBD1. The CDR3 is 15 residues long. The ends lost 4 bases at V and 5 bases at J; junction bases unmatched: 10. The germline CDR1 and CDR2 sequences are MDHEN and SYDVKM. Here the CDR3 reads CASSSTGAFEDEQYF. The CDR3 DNA follows: TGTGCCAGCAGTTCGACAGGGGCGTTTGAGGACGAGCAGTACTTC.

V is TRBV5-6 and J is TRBJ1-2; D ambiguous. The CDR3 runs 13 residues. V shed 0 bases and J shed 6 bases, with 9 bases lying between them. Per the germline V gene, CDR1 is SGHDT and CDR2 is YYEEEE. The CDR3 sequence: CASSLGQADGYTF. The CDR3 DNA reads TGTGCCAGCAGCTTGGGTCAGGCTGATGGCTACACCTTC.

This clone has only one observation. The genes are TRBV7-9 and TRBJ2-2, with D unresolved. This CDR3 comprises 13 residues. V gave up 8 bases and J gave up 3 bases, with 10 bases separating them. CDR1 is SEHNR and CDR2 is FQNEAQ in the germline V gene (reference sequence). As DNA, the CDR3 is TGTGCCAGCCTCGGGCGAGACACCGGGGAGCTGTTTTTT. It is translated as CASLGRDTGELFF.

For this clone: The sample holds other DNA sequences that translate to the same CDR3. The chain is built from TRBV6-6 and TRBJ2-7, with unresolved D. CDR3 size: 12 residues. Germline loops: CDR1 MNHNY, CDR2 SVGAGI (reference sequence). The V and J ends lost 6 bases and 2 bases respectively, with 8 bases between them. The CDR3, as DNA: TGTGCCAGCAGGGACCGCGCCTACGAGCAGTACTTC. This gives the protein CASRDRAYEQYF.

The chain links TRBV29-1 to TRBJ2-7, with unresolved D. The V and J ends lost 3 bases and 6 bases respectively, with 9 bases between them. Germline V CDR1 and CDR2: SQVTM, ANQGSEA. CDR3 length: 11 residues. The CDR3 sequence: CSVESRREQYF. CDR3 nucleotide sequence: TGCAGCGTTGAGTCAAGGCGCGAGCAGTACTTC.

The chain has TRBV7-9 and TRBJ2-2, with D uncertain. The V end lost 4 bases, the J end lost 7 bases, and 19 bases lay between the germline ends. There are 16 residues in the CDR3. Germline CDR1 is SEHNR and CDR2 is FQNEAQ (reference sequence). The CDR3 spells CASSSRSTELVGELFF. CDR3 in DNA: TGTGCCAGCAGCTCACGATCCACCGAACTCGTCGGGGAGCTGTTTTTT. Combining the CDR3 with reference TRBV7-9 and TRBJ2-2 gives the whole variable domain DTGVSQNPRHKITKRGQNVTFRCDPISEHNRLYWYRQTLGQGPEFLTYFQNEAQLEKSRLLSDRFSAERPKGSFSTLEIQRTEQGDSAMYLCASSSRSTELVGELFFGEGSRLTVL.

This clone came up once. The V gene is TRBV7-3, the J gene TRBJ2-1; TRBD1 matches 7 bases. In germline, CDR1 is SGHTA, CDR2 FQGTGA. V lost 4 bases to trimming and J lost 6 bases; unmatched junction nucleotides: 9. The CDR3 extends over 15 amino acids. CDR3 in amino acids: CASSSHPTGINEQFF. The CDR3 bases are TGTGCCAGCAGCTCCCATCCGACAGGGATCAATGAGCAGTTCTTC.

Note on this clone: Additional DNA sequences in this sample encode the identical CDR3. The chain uses TRBV9 and TRBJ2-7, with 7 bases fitting TRBD2. Unmatched junction bases numbered 4, after V lost 2 bases and J lost 5 bases. Germline CDR1 and CDR2: SGDLS and YYNGEE. The CDR3 spans 13 residues. The CDR3 DNA follows: TGTGCCAGCAGCGTGGGGACTACTGACGAGCAGTACTTC. This gives the protein CASSVGTTDEQYF.